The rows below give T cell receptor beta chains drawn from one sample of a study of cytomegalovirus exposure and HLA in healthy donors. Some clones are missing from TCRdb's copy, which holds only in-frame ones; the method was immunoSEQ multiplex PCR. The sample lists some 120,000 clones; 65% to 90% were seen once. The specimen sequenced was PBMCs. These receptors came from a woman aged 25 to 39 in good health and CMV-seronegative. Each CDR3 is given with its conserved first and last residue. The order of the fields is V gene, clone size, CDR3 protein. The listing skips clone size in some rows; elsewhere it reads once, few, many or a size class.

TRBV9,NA,CASSVLGSGRSGANEQFF
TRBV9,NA,CASSVAQGPNEKLFF
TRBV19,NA,CASSDGQTRGTQYF
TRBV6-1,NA,CASSEIPGSGGEQFF
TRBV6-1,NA,CASSDLTGSADTIYF
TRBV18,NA,CASSLWSNTGELFF
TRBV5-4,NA,CASSPLTGAGGYEQYF
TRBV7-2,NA,CASSLAGGPNEQFF
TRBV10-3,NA,CATRDGSSYNEQFF
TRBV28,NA,CASIKLGGTRGTYEQYF
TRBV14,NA,CASSLGAGRLSNEQFF
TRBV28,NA,CASSLGAENEKLFF
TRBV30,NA,CAWSPGGISYTF
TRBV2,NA,CASSELYEQYF
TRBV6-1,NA,CASSVQGYEQYF
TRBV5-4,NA,CASSFPARENEQFF
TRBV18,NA,CASSATGGPNEQYF
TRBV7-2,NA,CASTIGAGGLYEQYF
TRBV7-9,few,CASSPSRGRKDEQFF
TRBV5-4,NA,CASSPRTGSNTEAFF
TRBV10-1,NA,CASSESAMTGIYEQYF
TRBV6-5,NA,CASSPPSSYEQYF
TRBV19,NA,CASRKTGGTQYF
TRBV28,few,CATRDRYGYTF
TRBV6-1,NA,CASSEAGTGCEQYF
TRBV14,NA,CASSQGLAHNLNTGELFF
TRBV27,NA,CASSLRGQDNEKLFF
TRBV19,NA,CASSNGGQGRSGYTF
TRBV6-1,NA,CASSVAGGSYEQYF
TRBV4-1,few,CASSQLGLAGEEQYF
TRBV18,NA,CASSPRQGRNEQFF